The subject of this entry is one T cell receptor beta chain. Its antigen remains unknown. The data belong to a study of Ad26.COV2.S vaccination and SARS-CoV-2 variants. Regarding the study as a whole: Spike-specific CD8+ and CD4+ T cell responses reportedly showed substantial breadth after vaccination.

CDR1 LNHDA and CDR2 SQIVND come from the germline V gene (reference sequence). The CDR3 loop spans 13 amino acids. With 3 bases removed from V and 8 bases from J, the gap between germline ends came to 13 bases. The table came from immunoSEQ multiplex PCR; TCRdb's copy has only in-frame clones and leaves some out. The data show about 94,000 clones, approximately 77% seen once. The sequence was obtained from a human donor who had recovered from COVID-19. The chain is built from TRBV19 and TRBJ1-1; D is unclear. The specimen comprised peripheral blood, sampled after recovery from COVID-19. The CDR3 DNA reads TGTGCCAGTAGTATCGATCTGGATTCAGAAGCTTTCTTT. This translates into CASSIDLDSEAFF. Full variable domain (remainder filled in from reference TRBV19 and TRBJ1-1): DGGITQSPKYLFRKEGQNVTLSCEQNLNHDAMYWYRQDPGQGLRLIYYSQIVNDFQKGDIAEGYSVSREKKESFPLTVTSAQKNPTAFYLCASSIDLDSEAFFGQGTRLTVV.